This is a list of T cell receptor beta chains from one sample in a study of blood T cells in healthy people across ages. One entry per CDR3 protein results from TCRdb running MiXCR on the 5' RACE reads. The sample records hundreds of thousands of distinct CDR3 sequences, 32% being singletons. The sample comprised blood. The receptors derive from a woman at least 80 years old in good health. Both conserved end residues are part of each CDR3.

TRBJ2-1 | TRBV7-9 | 15 | CASSPLAGGSNEQFF
TRBJ1-1 | TRBV18 | 12 | CASSPRQTEAFF
TRBJ2-3 | TRBV20-1 | 12 | CSAGGGSDTQYF
TRBJ2-1 | TRBV20-1 | 16 | CSAGPGLAGGYNEQFF
TRBJ1-1 | TRBV25-1 | 14 | CASSGIGLNTEAFF
TRBJ1-5 | TRBV20-1 | 16 | CSAGDLETGREQPQHF
TRBJ1-1 | TRBV6-1 | 14 | CASSEAGGRTEAFF
TRBJ1-2 | TRBV7-1 | 13 | CASSSRPSYGYTF
TRBJ1-2 | TRBV12-3/TRBV12-4 | 12 | CASSLRWGGYTF
TRBJ2-7 | TRBV19 | 20 | CASSIALAGGPFPSSYEQYF
TRBJ1-4 | TRBV21-1 | 16 | CASSLEDGTTNEKLFF
TRBJ2-7 | TRBV7-3 | 14 | CASSLDPGDAEQYF
TRBJ1-2 | TRBV7-9 | 17 | CASSSARSLYIKGGYTF
TRBJ1-5 | TRBV6-1 | 14 | CASRRQDLSQPQHF
TRBJ1-2 | TRBV7-9 | 14 | CASSSGKGLYGYTF
TRBJ1-5 | TRBV19 | 14 | CASSSQDGYQPQHF
TRBJ2-1 | TRBV7-2 | 16 | CASSSQAGGMYNEQFF
TRBJ2-2 | TRBV6-5 | 16 | CASTDSQGANTGELFF
NA | TRBV18 | 13 | CASSPREGSEQYF
TRBJ2-1 | TRBV5-1 | 16 | CASSLEGDKTLNEQFF
TRBJ1-4 | TRBV5-1 | 14 | CASSAGTGGEKLFF
TRBJ1-5 | TRBV20-1 | 13 | CSLGRLRIQPQHF
TRBJ1-2 | TRBV27 | 15 | CASSLAPDTIYGYTF
TRBJ1-5 | TRBV6-2/TRBV6-3 | 15 | CASSSTGGFGQPQHF
TRBJ2-1 | TRBV7-3 | 13 | CASSSTGFNEQFF
TRBJ1-1 | TRBV5-1 | 15 | CASSWAATANTEAFF
TRBJ1-2 | TRBV9 | 16 | CASSVVEQGPFEGYTF
TRBJ1-2 | TRBV6-2/TRBV6-3 | 14 | CASTKEGNFYGYTF
TRBJ2-5 | TRBV3-1 | 14 | CASSSTLLQEAQYF
TRBJ1-1 | TRBV10-3 | 13 | CAAARKGNTEAFF
TRBJ1-1 | TRBV2 | 12 | CASSESQIEAFF